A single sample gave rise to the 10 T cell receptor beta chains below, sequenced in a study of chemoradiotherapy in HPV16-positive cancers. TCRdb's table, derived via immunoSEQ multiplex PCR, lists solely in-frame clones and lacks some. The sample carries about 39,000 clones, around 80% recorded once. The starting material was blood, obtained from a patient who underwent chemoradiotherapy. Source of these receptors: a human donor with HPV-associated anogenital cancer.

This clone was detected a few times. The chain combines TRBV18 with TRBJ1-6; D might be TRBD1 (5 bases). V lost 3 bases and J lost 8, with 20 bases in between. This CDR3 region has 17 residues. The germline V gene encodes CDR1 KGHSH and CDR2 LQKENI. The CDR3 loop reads CASSPRSISQGDSPLHF. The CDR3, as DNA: TGTGCCAGCTCACCTCGGTCTATTTCGCAGGGTGATTCACCCCTCCACTTT. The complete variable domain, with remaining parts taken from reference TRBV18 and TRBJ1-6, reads NAGVMQNPRHLVRRRGQEARLRCSPMKGHSHVYWYRQLPEEGLKFMVYLQKENIIDESGMPKERFSAEFPKEGPSILRIQQVVRGDSAAYFCASSPRSISQGDSPLHFGNGTRLTVT.

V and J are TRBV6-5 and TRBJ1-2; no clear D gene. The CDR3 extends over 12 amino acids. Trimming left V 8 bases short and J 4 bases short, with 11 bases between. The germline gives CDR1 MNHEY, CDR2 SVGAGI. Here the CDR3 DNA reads TGTGCCAGCGGCGGCAGCTTCTATGGCTACACCTTC. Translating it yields CASGGSFYGYTF.

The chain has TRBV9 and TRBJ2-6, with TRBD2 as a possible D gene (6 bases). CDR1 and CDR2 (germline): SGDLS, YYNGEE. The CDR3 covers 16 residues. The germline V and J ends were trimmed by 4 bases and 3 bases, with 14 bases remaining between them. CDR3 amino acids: CASSPIRGGGANVLTF. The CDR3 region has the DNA TGTGCCAGCAGCCCCATTCGGGGAGGTGGGGCCAACGTCCTGACTTTC.

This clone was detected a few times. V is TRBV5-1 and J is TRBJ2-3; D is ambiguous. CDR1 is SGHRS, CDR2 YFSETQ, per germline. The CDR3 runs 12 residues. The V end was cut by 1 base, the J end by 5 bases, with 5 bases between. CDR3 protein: CASSLTGDTQYF. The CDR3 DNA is TGCGCCAGCAGCTTGACGGGAGATACGCAGTATTTT.

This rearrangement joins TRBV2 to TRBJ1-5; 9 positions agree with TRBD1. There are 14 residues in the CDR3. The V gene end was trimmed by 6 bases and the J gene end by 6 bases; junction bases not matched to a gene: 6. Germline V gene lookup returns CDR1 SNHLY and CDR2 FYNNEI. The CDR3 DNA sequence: TGTGCCAGCAGGGACAGGGGTGTCGGTCAGCCCCAGCATTTT. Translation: CASRDRGVGQPQHF.

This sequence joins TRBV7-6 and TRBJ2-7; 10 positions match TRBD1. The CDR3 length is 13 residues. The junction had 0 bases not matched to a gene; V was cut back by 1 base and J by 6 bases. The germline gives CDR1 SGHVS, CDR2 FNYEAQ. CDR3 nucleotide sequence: TGTGCCAGCAGCTTAGGGACAGGGGGCGAGCAGTACTTC. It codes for CASSLGTGGEQYF.

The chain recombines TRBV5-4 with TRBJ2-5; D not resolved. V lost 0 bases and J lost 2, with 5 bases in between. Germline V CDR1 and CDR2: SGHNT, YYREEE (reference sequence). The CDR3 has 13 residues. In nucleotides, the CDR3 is TGTGCCAGCAGCTTGGTGGGGCAAGAGACCCAGTACTTC. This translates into CASSLVGQETQYF.

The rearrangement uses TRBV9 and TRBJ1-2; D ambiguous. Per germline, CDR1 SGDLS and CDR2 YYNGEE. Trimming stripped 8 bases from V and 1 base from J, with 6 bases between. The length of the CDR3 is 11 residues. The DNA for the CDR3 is TGTGCCAGTGAGGTTAACTATGGCTACACCTTC. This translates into CASEVNYGYTF. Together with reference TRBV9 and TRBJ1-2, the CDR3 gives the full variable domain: DSGVTQTPKHLITATGQRVTLRCSPRSGDLSVYWYQQSLDQGLQFLIQYYNGEERAKGNILERFSAQQFPDLHSELNLSSLELGDSALYFCASEVNYGYTFGSGTRLTVV.

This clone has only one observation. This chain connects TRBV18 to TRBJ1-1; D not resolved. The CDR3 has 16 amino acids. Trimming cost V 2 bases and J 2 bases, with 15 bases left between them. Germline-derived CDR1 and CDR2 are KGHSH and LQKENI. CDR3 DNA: TGTGCCAGCTCACCAGAAAGTGGACGGGGTAACACTGAAGCTTTCTTT. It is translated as CASSPESGRGNTEAFF.

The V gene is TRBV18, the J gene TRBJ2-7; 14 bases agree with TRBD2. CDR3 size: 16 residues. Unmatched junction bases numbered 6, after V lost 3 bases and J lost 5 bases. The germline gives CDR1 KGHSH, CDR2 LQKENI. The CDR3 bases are TGTGCCAGCTCACCCCCCGGACTAGCGGGGGGTAACGAGCAGTACTTC. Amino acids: CASSPPGLAGGNEQYF.